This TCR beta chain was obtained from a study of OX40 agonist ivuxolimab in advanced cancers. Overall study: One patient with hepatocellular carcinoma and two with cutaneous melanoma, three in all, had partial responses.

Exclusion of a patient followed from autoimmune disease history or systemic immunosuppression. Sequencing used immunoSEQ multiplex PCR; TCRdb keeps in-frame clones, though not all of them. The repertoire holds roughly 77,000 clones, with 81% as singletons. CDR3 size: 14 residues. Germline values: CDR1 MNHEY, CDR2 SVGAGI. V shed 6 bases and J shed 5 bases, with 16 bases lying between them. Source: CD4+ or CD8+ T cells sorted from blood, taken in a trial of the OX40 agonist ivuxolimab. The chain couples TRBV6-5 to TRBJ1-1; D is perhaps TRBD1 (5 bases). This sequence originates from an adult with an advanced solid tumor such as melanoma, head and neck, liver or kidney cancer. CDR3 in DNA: TGTGCCAGCAGGGGAGTGGGGGAAATGACTGAAGCTTTCTTT. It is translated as CASRGVGEMTEAFF.